In this sample, the clone carrying this T cell receptor (beta chain) turned up a few times. Its antigen is still unknown. This CDR3 contains 13 residues. The V gene's germline CDR1 is MNHEY and CDR2 SMNVEV (reference sequence). V lost 1 base and J 3 bases, leaving 6 bases between the germline ends. This specimen belongs to a study of T cell repertoires in cytomegalovirus infection. TCRdb independently ran MiXCR on the reads; one entry per CDR3 protein. This sample has around 900,000 distinct CDR3 sequences, with about a third found just once. Sequencing was performed on cultured CD8+ T cells from PBMCs, taken from culture after CMV antigen stimulation. The gene calls are TRBV27 and TRBJ1-1; no definite D call. This clonotype was sampled from a human donor in good health (CMV status not recorded). Some clones in this sample may be carry-over from other donors' samples. CDR3 protein: CASSLFFDTEAFF. DNA for the CDR3: TGTGCCAGCAGTTTATTCTTCGACACTGAAGCTTTCTTT.